Listed here are 30 T cell receptor beta chains from one sample, sequenced in a study of OX40 agonist ivuxolimab in advanced cancers. Produced via immunoSEQ multiplex PCR; TCRdb's table is partial and in-frame only. The data show 55,000 to 75,000 clones, with 85% seen just once and 5.9% held by the top ten. This specimen consisted of CD4+ or CD8+ T cells sorted from blood, obtained in a trial of the OX40 agonist ivuxolimab. These TCRs come from an adult with an advanced solid tumor such as melanoma, head and neck, liver or kidney cancer.

Only one count was recorded for this clone. V gene TRBV7-6 combines with J gene TRBJ1-3; D remains unclear. Germline V gene lookup returns CDR1 SGHVS and CDR2 FNYEAQ. The CDR3 is made up of 16 amino acids. V dropped 1 base and J dropped 4 bases, with 14 bases sitting between them. CDR3 coding DNA: TGTGCCAGCAGCTTAGGGTTCCGGGGAGACGGAAACACCATATATTTT. Translating gives CASSLGFRGDGNTIYF.

CDR3 DNA sequence: TGTGCCAGCTCACCACCTGGGGTCCCTGGGACGCAGTATTTT. It is translated as CASSPPGVPGTQYF. The chain joins TRBV18 to TRBJ2-3; no clear D gene. The V and J ends lost 0 bases and 9 bases respectively, with 13 bases between them. This CDR3 spans 14 amino acids. Germline CDR1 reads KGHSH; CDR2 reads LQKENI.

The chain employs TRBV5-6 and TRBJ1-1; tentatively, D is TRBD1 (6 bases). CDR3 size: 14 residues. Between the trimmed V and J ends, which lost 6 bases and 10 bases, there was a span of 22 bases. CDR1 is SGHDT, CDR2 YYEEEE, per germline. CDR3: CASTTIWGQGGAFF. CDR3 in DNA: TGTGCCAGCACCACCATCTGGGGGCAAGGTGGAGCTTTCTTT.

The chain joins TRBV5-6 to TRBJ2-3; tentatively, D is TRBD1 or TRBD2 (5 bases each). The germline CDR1 and CDR2 sequences are SGHDT and YYEEEE. Between the trimmed V and J ends, which lost 0 bases and 2 bases, there was a span of 13 bases. This CDR3 has 16 amino acids. In DNA, the CDR3 is TGTGCCAGCAGCTTGGCCGGGACGGTTAACACAGATACGCAGTATTTT. Amino acid sequence: CASSLAGTVNTDTQYF. The complete variable domain, with remaining parts taken from reference TRBV5-6 and TRBJ2-3, reads DAGVTQSPTHLIKTRGQQVTLRCSPKSGHDTVSWYQQALGQGPQFIFQYYEEEERQRGNFPDRFSGHQFPNYSSELNVNALLLGDSALYLCASSLAGTVNTDTQYFGPGTRLTVL.

The chain couples TRBV28 to TRBJ2-2; either TRBD1 or TRBD2 may supply D (5 bases each). The CDR3 runs to 16 residues. Germline V gene data show CDR1 as MDHEN and CDR2 as SYDVKM. V lost 6 bases and J lost 2, with 16 bases in between. The CDR3 sequence is CASSPTGTYNTGELFF. The CDR3 coding sequence is TGTGCCAGCAGCCCTACCGGGACCTATAACACCGGGGAGCTGTTTTTT.

The genes are TRBV7-9 and TRBJ2-2, with 12 bases aligning to TRBD2. This CDR3 has 15 amino acids. CDR1 is SEHNR and CDR2 is FQNEAQ in the germline V gene (reference sequence). Trimming took 5 bases from V and 8 from J; bases not matched to a gene: 6. Here the CDR3 reads CASSELAGGRGELFF. The DNA for the CDR3 is TGTGCCAGCAGCGAACTAGCGGGAGGTAGAGGGGAGCTGTTTTTT. The full variable domain, completed using reference TRBV7-9 and TRBJ2-2, is DTGVSQNPRHKITKRGQNVTFRCDPISEHNRLYWYRQTLGQGPEFLTYFQNEAQLEKSRLLSDRFSAERPKGSFSTLEIQRTEQGDSAMYLCASSELAGGRGELFFGEGSRLTVL.

The rearrangement uses TRBV6-6 and TRBJ1-5; tentatively, D is TRBD1 (5 bases). Germline V lookup: CDR1 MNHNY, CDR2 SVGAGI (reference sequence). CDR3 length: 14 residues. Deletions cut 2 bases from V and 2 bases from J, with 7 bases between. CDR3 loop: CASSYQGGNQPQHF. The CDR3 nucleotides are TGTGCCAGCAGTTACCAGGGAGGCAATCAGCCCCAGCATTTT.

The chain employs TRBV30 and TRBJ1-2; D uncertain. Trimming left V 7 bases short and J 4 bases short, with 16 bases between. The length of the CDR3 is 13 residues. The germline gives CDR1 GTSNPN, CDR2 SVGIG (reference sequence). CDR3 in DNA: TGTGCCTTTAATAGTGGGGTCAGCTATGGCTACACCTTC. This gives the protein CAFNSGVSYGYTF.

J is TRBJ1-4 and V is TRBV4-2, with D perhaps TRBD1 (5 bases). Per the germline V gene, CDR1 is LGHNA and CDR2 is YNFKEQ. Trimming stripped 4 bases from V and 4 bases from J, with 10 bases between. This CDR3 is built from 14 residues. The CDR3 sequence: CASSPTEYNEKLFF. In nucleotides, the CDR3 is TGTGCCAGCAGCCCGACAGAATATAATGAAAAACTGTTTTTT.

This clone was counted once. Here the CDR3 reads CASSLAGRGGGNQPQHF. The CDR3 region has the DNA TGTGCCAGCAGCTTAGCTGGCAGGGGTGGAGGCAATCAGCCCCAGCATTTT. The V and J genes are TRBV7-8 and TRBJ1-5; D may be TRBD1 (6 bases). Germline-derived CDR1 and CDR2 are SGHVS and FQNEAQ. The CDR3 extends over 17 amino acids. The ends were cut back, 0 bases at V and 2 bases at J, with 14 bases in the middle. The whole variable domain, filled in from reference TRBV7-8 and TRBJ1-5, reads GAGVSQSPRYKVAKRGQDVALRCDPISGHVSLFWYQQALGQGPEFLTYFQNEAQLDKSGLPSDRFFAERPEGSVSTLKIQRTQQEDSAVYLCASSLAGRGGGNQPQHFGDGTRLSIL.

The chain has TRBV7-8 and TRBJ1-5, with D unclear. The length of the CDR3 is 17 residues. Germline loops: CDR1 SGHVS, CDR2 FQNEAQ. Trimming removed 2 bases at V and 2 bases at J, with 16 bases between. The CDR3 region is CASSLKVSTDGNQPQHF. The DNA for the CDR3 is TGTGCCAGCAGCTTAAAGGTATCCACAGATGGCAATCAGCCCCAGCATTTT. The full variable domain, in which reference TRBV7-8 and TRBJ1-5 provide the parts outside the CDR3, is GAGVSQSPRYKVAKRGQDVALRCDPISGHVSLFWYQQALGQGPEFLTYFQNEAQLDKSGLPSDRFFAERPEGSVSTLKIQRTQQEDSAVYLCASSLKVSTDGNQPQHFGDGTRLSIL.

The CDR3 protein is CASSLELVSYNEQFF. The CDR3 bases are TGCGCCAGCAGCTTGGAACTAGTCTCCTACAATGAGCAGTTCTTC. The rearrangement joins TRBV5-1 to TRBJ2-1; D may be TRBD2 (5 bases). V was shortened by 0 bases and J by 0 bases, with 7 bases between the two germline ends. The CDR3 is made up of 15 amino acids. CDR1 is SGHRS, CDR2 YFSETQ, per germline.

The J gene is TRBJ2-7, the V gene TRBV6-5, with 7 bases aligning to TRBD2. Germline values: CDR1 MNHEY, CDR2 SVGAGI. Trimming removed 5 bases from V and 2 bases from J; junction bases left unmatched: 3. The CDR3 is made up of 13 amino acids. In DNA form, the CDR3 reads TGTGCCAGCAGTAGCGGGGACGCCTACGAGCAGTACTTC. Translation gives CASSSGDAYEQYF.

This chain links TRBV7-9 with TRBJ1-3; D is unclear. Trimming removed 5 bases from V and 4 bases from J, with 3 bases in between. The CDR3 is 11 amino acids. Germline CDR1 SEHNR, CDR2 FQNEAQ (reference sequence). The CDR3 loop is CASSVGNTIYF. The CDR3 DNA sequence: TGTGCCAGCAGCGTCGGAAACACCATATATTTT.

The CDR3 here is CASSYSSGGYQETQYF. DNA for the CDR3: TGTGCCAGCAGTTACTCCTCGGGGGGGTACCAAGAGACCCAGTACTTC. V is TRBV6-5 and J is TRBJ2-5; 8 positions agree with TRBD2. The CDR3 has 16 residues. The germline V gene encodes CDR1 MNHEY and CDR2 SVGAGI. V lost 0 bases and J lost 0; bases outside the gene matches: 3.

The V call is TRBV5-8, the J call TRBJ1-1; TRBD1 matches at 11 bases. Germline-derived CDR1 and CDR2 are SGHTS and YDEGEE. J lost 4 bases, V lost 5 bases, and 7 bases had no gene match. The CDR3 runs 15 residues. CDR3 residues: CASSRGQGAGTEAFF. In DNA form, the CDR3 reads TGTGCCAGCAGTCGTGGACAGGGGGCAGGCACTGAAGCTTTCTTT.

The CDR3 here is CASRAGNTIYF. CDR3 DNA: TGTGCCAGTAGGGCTGGAAACACCATATATTTT. The genes are TRBV19 and TRBJ1-3, with D hard to call. CDR3 length equals 11 residues. Trimming stripped 6 bases from V and 2 bases from J, with 2 bases between. Germline V CDR1 and CDR2: LNHDA, SQIVND (reference sequence).

The chain couples TRBV19 to TRBJ1-1; D remains ambiguous. CDR3 length: 13 residues. Germline-derived CDR1 and CDR2 are LNHDA and SQIVND (reference sequence). V lost 3 bases and J lost 0, with 5 bases in between. For the CDR3, the DNA is TGTGCCAGTAGTATGTATATGAACACTGAAGCTTTCTTT. Protein sequence: CASSMYMNTEAFF.

This rearrangement joins TRBV4-2 to TRBJ1-4; TRBD1 is a possible D gene (6 bases). Germline values: CDR1 LGHNA, CDR2 YNFKEQ. This CDR3 contains 16 residues. Trimming took 1 base from V and 3 from J, leaving 12 bases between them. CDR3 loop: CASSQAGGFANEKLFF. CDR3 nucleotide sequence: TGTGCCAGCAGCCAAGCGGGGGGCTTCGCTAATGAAAAACTGTTTTTT.

The chain links TRBV6-5 to TRBJ2-5; D remains ambiguous. This CDR3 contains 12 residues. Trimming took 0 bases from V and 8 from J, leaving 7 bases between them. The germline CDR1 and CDR2 sequences are MNHEY and SVGAGI. The CDR3, as DNA: TGTGCCAGCAGTTACTCGGGCCGTACCCAGTACTTC. Protein: CASSYSGRTQYF.

This chain links TRBV5-5 with TRBJ1-4, with 7 bases identical to TRBD1. Germline-derived CDR1 and CDR2 are SGHKS and YYEKEE (reference sequence). The trim removed 2 bases at V and 8 bases at J, leaving 6 bases unmatched. The CDR3 covers 14 residues. In DNA, the CDR3 is TGTGCCAGCAGCTTCCGACAGGGAGGGGAAAAACTGTTTTTT. Its protein product is CASSFRQGGEKLFF.

V and J are TRBV28 and TRBJ2-5; 8 bases are a match to TRBD1. TRBJ2-7 matches the DNA end more closely, so the J call is doubtful. Germline values: CDR1 MDHEN, CDR2 SYDVKM. This CDR3 has 15 amino acids. In DNA, the CDR3 is TGTGCCAGCAGTGTGTGGACAGGGAACTCCTACGAGCAGTACTTC. Encoded protein: CASSVWTGNSYEQYF.

The chain recombines TRBV2 with TRBJ2-1; the D gene is possibly TRBD1 (5 bases). Germline values: CDR1 SNHLY, CDR2 FYNNEI. Trimming took 7 bases from V and 5 from J, leaving 27 bases between them. The CDR3 length is 18 residues. The DNA for the CDR3 is TGTGCCAGCACCGAAGGGATAGGGGTATGGGCAATGGACAATGAGCAGTTCTTC. Amino acid sequence: CASTEGIGVWAMDNEQFF. The whole variable domain, remainder taken from reference TRBV2 and TRBJ2-1, is EPEVTQTPSHQVTQMGQEVILRCVPISNHLYFYWYRQILGQKVEFLVSFYNNEISEKSEIFDDQFSVERPDGSNFTLKIRSTKLEDSAMYFCASTEGIGVWAMDNEQFFGPGTRLTVL.

Written as DNA, the CDR3 is TGTGCCAGCAGTTTTCGACCCCGGGGGGATGGCTACACCTTC. Residues: CASSFRPRGDGYTF. This chain links TRBV6-5 with TRBJ1-2, with a tentative D call TRBD1 (5 bases). The V and J ends lost 4 bases and 6 bases respectively, with 15 bases between them. The CDR3 consists of 14 residues. In germline, CDR1 is MNHEY, CDR2 SVGAGI.

The chain couples TRBV4-3 to TRBJ2-5, with TRBD1 identical over 9 bases. Germline assignment: CDR1 LGHNA and CDR2 YSLEER. The CDR3 is 18 residues long. The J segment lost 7 bases and the V segment lost 0 bases, leaving 15 bases of the junction unmatched. This CDR3 reads CASSQDPQGGQGRGTQYF. CDR3 bases: TGCGCCAGCAGCCAAGACCCCCAAGGGGGACAGGGTCGGGGGACCCAGTACTTC.

The chain is built from TRBV4-3 and TRBJ1-1, with D possibly matching TRBD1 (6 bases). Trimming took 5 bases from V and 8 from J, leaving 9 bases between them. In germline, CDR1 is LGHNA, CDR2 YSLEER. The CDR3 is made up of 11 amino acids. The CDR3 spells CASSYGQEAFF. CDR3 nucleotides: TGCGCCAGCAGCTATGGACAGGAAGCTTTCTTT.

The CDR3 DNA reads TGTGCCAGCAGCTTGGCTGGGGGCGCCTACCAAGAGACCCAGTACTTC. Encoded protein: CASSLAGGAYQETQYF. The rearrangement joins TRBV5-8 to TRBJ2-5, with D possibly being TRBD1 (6 bases). V was trimmed by 0 bases and J by 0 bases, leaving 12 bases between them. This CDR3 has 16 amino acids. Germline V lookup: CDR1 SGHTS, CDR2 YDEGEE.

This clone was seen more than once but under ten times. The CDR3 nucleotides read TGTGCCAGCAGCTTGGCACAGGAGCAGTACTTC. This sequence encodes CASSLAQEQYF. This chain joins TRBV5-4 and TRBJ2-7; D not certain. CDR3 length: 11 residues. The V gene lost 0 bases and the J gene lost 7 bases, with 5 bases spanning the gap. The germline V gene encodes CDR1 SGHNT and CDR2 YYREEE (reference sequence).

The chain employs TRBV27 and TRBJ2-2, with D perhaps TRBD2 (6 bases). Trimming took 5 bases from V and 0 from J, leaving 16 bases between them. The CDR3 totals 17 residues. Germline-derived CDR1 and CDR2 are MNHEY and SMNVEV (reference sequence). For the CDR3, the DNA is TGTGCCAGCAGTCGGGACTGGCCCACCGCGAACACCGGGGAGCTGTTTTTT. Its protein is CASSRDWPTANTGELFF.

The genes are TRBV28 and TRBJ2-5, with D unresolved. The DNA end is more similar to TRBJ2-7, so the J call may be wrong. The CDR3 contains 17 residues. Per germline, CDR1 MDHEN and CDR2 SYDVKM. For the CDR3, the DNA is TGTGCCAGCAGTCTGAATGACCAATTCTCCCCTCGCTACGAGCAGTACTTC. As protein: CASSLNDQFSPRYEQYF.